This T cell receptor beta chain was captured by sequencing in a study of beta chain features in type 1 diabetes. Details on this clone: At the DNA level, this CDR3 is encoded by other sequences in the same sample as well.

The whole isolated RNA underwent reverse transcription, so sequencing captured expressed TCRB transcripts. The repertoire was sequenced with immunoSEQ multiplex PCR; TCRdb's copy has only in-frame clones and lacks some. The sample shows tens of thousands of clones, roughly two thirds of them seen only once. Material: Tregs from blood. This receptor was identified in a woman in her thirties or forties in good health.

CDR3 nucleotide sequence: TGTGCCAGCACCCTATTTGCCGACACCGGGGAGCTGTTTTTT. This gives the protein CASTLFADTGELFF. V usage is TRBV9 and J usage is TRBJ2-2; D gene uncertain. The CDR3 length is 14 residues. Trimming cost V 6 bases and J 3 bases, with 12 bases left between them. CDR1 SGDLS and CDR2 YYNGEE come from the germline V gene.